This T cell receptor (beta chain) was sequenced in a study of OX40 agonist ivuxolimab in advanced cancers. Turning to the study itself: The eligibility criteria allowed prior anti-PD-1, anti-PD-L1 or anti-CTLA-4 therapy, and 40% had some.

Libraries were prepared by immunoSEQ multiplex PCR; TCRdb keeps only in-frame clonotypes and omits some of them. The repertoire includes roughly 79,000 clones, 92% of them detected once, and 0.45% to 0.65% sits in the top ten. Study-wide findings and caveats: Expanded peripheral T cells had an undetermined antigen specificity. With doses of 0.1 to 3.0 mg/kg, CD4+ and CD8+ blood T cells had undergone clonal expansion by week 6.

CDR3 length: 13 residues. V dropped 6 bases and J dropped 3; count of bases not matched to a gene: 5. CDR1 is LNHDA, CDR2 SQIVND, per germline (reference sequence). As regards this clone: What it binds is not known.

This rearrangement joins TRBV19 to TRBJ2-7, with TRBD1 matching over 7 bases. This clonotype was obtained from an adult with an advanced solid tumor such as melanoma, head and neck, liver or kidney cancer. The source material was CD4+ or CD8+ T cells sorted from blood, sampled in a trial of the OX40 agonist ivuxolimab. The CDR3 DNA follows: TGTGCCAGTAGGGGACAGTCCTACTACGAGCAGTACTTC. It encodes CASRGQSYYEQYF.